This T cell receptor beta chain was found in a study of graft-versus-host responses after intestinal transplantation (dated by TCRdb to the early 2020s). Regarding the complete study: The transplants that recipients received were multivisceral, liver-intestinal, or isolated intestinal. Samples from three later patients were sequenced in-house on an Illumina MiSeq with MiXCR processing rather than by the commercial service. After intestinal transplantation, graft-versus-host and host-versus-graft alloreactive T cell clones were followed in the graft, circulation and bone marrow using bulk TCR-beta CDR3 sequencing. A cohort of 20 to 25 intestinal transplant recipients, including one retransplant, was enrolled, and a few patients lacking pretransplant specimens were excluded. To identify alloreactive clones, pre-transplant mixed lymphocyte reaction products were sequenced and compared with unstimulated pre-transplant donor and recipient T cells. A peak of at least 4% donor T cells among recipient peripheral blood mononuclear cells was the definition used for donor T cell macrochimerism. Every recipient was given anti-thymocyte globulin induction, followed by around three years of maintenance tacrolimus and steroids. The research as a whole found: GvH clones were detected in recipient bone marrow, and some appeared earlier in ileal mucosa or blood, consistent with an intestinal mucosal origin. In the allografts of patients with donor T cell macrochimerism, GvH to HvG T cell clonal ratios were high. Early after transplant, declines in HvG clones were associated with peak levels of circulating GvH clones. The conclusions were limited by the relatively low number and heterogeneity of the intestinal transplant patients.

This clone is judged medium-sized (0.01 to 0.1%). No base qualities exist here, and no much larger clone lies one base off it. The CDR3, from cysteine to phenylalanine, totals 15 residues. Only the CDR3 part of the read is kept: 45 bases, read in frame from the first base. V is pared back by 0 bases and J by 5 bases, with 14 bases lying between the germline termini. The germline V gene sets CDR1 to LGHNA and CDR2 to YSLEER. Per the publication, the time point label means: cells obtained before transplantation from donor or recipient. In the mixed lymphocyte reactions, some 200,000 CFSE-labeled pre-transplant responders were plated with some 200,000 irradiated violet-dye-labeled stimulators and cultured for 6 days. Proliferating CD3+CD4+CFSE-low and CD3+CD8+CFSE-low responder cells were FACS-sorted on a BD Influx sorter after the mixed lymphocyte reaction. Library construction relied on the immunoSEQ multiplex PCR assay. For most patients, genomic DNA was isolated with the Qiagen DNeasy Blood and Tissue Kit and sent frozen to Adaptive Biotechnologies for TCR sequencing. Adaptive Biotechnologies carried out high-throughput TCR-beta CDR3 sequencing of genomic DNA for most patients. The authors' pipeline ran thus. Adaptive's ImmunoSEQ software was the source of the TCR sequencing data for 15 to 20 patients, while three other patients were processed with MiXCR and VDJtools. To correct CD4 versus CD8 sorting errors, sequences present in both subsets at a frequency ratio below 5:1 were removed. CDR3 nucleotide sequences shared by donor and recipient were removed because the origin of these sequences could not be assigned. At least 2-fold expansion over unstimulated cells and a minimum CFSE-low frequency of 0.002% (template counts) or 0.001% (read counts) were required for clones to be classified as alloreactive. Clones detected in sequenced pre-transplant spleen, lymph node, or MLR CFSE-low populations of the donor or recipient were defined as mappable. Cumulative frequency of alloreactive clones was calculated as a percentage of all sequences weighted by copy number. TCRdb stores this immuneACCESS table with in-frame sequences only. Part of the clones is absent; in the studies checked, under half of the shortfall reflects unresolved V genes, and no reason is known for the rest. V and J calls and clone size follow that table, whereas D and trimming were derived from the DNA. The table for this sample lists roughly 6,900 clones; around 24% of them were counted only once. 6% to 6.5% of the sample goes to the ten largest clones.

The sample consisted of alloreactive CD8+ T cells from a mixed lymphocyte reaction culture, taken before transplantation. This specimen's cell subset or site label, interpreted: CFSE-low proliferating T cells sorted from approximately 6-day pre-transplant mixed lymphocyte reaction (GvH or HvG direction). This chain is built from TRBV4-3 and TRBJ2-7, with TRBD2 tentatively as D gene (5 bases match). This clonotype was obtained from a human patient who was an organ donor for intestinal transplantation. The DNA sequence is TGCGCCAGCAGCCAAGATAGGGCACGGGGTCACGAGCAGTACTTC. Its protein reads: CASSQDRARGHEQYF.